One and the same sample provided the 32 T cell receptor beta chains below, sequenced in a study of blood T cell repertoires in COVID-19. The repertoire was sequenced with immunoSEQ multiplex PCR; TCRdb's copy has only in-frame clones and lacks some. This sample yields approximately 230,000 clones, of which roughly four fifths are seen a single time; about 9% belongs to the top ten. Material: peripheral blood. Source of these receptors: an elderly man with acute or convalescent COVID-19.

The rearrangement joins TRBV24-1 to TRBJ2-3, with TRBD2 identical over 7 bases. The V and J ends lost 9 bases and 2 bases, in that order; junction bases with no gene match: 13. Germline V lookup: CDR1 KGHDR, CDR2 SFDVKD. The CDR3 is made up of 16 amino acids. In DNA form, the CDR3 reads TGTGCCACCGGGGGGGGGTCCAGGGCCCCCACAGATACGCAGTATTTT. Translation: CATGGGSRAPTDTQYF.

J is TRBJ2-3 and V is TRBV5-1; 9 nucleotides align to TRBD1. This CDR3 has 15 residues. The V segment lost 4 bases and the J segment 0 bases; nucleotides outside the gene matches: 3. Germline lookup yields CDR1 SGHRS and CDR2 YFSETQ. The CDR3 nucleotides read TGCGCCAGCAGCACGGGACAGGGAAGCACAGATACGCAGTATTTT. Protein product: CASSTGQGSTDTQYF.

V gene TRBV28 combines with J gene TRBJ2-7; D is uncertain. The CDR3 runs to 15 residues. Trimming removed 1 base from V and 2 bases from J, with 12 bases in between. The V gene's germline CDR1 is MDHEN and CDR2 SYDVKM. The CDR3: CASSLFGFEPYEQYF. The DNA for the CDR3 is TGTGCCAGCAGTTTATTCGGTTTCGAACCCTACGAGCAGTACTTC.

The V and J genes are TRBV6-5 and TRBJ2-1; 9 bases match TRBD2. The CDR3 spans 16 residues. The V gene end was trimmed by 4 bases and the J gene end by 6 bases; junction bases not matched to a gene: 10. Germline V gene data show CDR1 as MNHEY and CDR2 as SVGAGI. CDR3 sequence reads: CASSSASGGYFNEQFF. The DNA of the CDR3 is TGTGCCAGCAGTTCTGCCAGCGGGGGGTACTTCAATGAGCAGTTCTTC.

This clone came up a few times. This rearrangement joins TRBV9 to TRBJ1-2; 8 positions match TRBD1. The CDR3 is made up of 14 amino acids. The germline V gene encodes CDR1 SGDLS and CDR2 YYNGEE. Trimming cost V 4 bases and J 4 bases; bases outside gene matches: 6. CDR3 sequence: CASSFPTGGYGYTF. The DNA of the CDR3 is TGTGCCAGCAGCTTCCCCACAGGGGGCTATGGCTACACCTTC.

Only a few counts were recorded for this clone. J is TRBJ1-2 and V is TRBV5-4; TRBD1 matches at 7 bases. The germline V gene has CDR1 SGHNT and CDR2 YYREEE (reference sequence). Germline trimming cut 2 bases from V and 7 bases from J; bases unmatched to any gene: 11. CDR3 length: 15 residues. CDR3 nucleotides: TGTGCCAGCAGCTTTAACAGGGGCTCGGCGTCTGGCTACACCTTC. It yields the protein CASSFNRGSASGYTF. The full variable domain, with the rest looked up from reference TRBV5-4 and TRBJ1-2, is ETGVTQSPTHLIKTRGQQVTLRCSSQSGHNTVSWYQQALGQGPQFIFQYYREEENGRGNFPPRFSGLQFPNYSSELNVNALELDDSALYLCASSFNRGSASGYTFGSGTRLTVV.

CDR3 residues: CASRWTGSSYEQYF. CDR3 bases: TGTGCCAGCAGGTGGACAGGGAGCTCCTACGAGCAGTACTTC. This chain connects TRBV6-5 to TRBJ2-7; 8 bases line up with TRBD1. The CDR3 totals 14 residues. The V gene end was trimmed by 6 bases and the J gene end by 0 bases; junction bases not matched to a gene: 4. From germline, CDR1 is MNHEY and CDR2 SVGAGI.

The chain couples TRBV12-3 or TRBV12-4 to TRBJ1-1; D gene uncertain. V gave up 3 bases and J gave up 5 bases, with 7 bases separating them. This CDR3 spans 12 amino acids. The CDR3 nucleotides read TGTGCCAGCAGTTTCTCCCAGACTGAAGCTTTCTTT. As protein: CASSFSQTEAFF.

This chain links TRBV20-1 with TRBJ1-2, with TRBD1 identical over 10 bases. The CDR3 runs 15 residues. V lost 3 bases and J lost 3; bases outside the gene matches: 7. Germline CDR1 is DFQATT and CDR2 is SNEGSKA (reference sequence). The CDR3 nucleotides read TGCAGTGCTAGTCATCCGGGACAGGGGTACTATGGCTACACCTTC. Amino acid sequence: CSASHPGQGYYGYTF.

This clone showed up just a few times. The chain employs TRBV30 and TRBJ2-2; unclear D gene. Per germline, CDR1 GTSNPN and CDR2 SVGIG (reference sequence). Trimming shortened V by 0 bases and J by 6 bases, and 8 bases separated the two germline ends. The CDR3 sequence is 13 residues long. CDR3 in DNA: TGTGCCTGGAGTGTGAGAGGCGCCGGGGAGCTGTTTTTT. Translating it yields CAWSVRGAGELFF.

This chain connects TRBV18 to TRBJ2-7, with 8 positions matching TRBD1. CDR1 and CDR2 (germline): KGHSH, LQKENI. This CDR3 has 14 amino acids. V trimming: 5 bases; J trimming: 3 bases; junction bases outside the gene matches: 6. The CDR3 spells CASSVDRGSYEQYF. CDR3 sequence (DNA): TGTGCCAGCTCAGTCGACAGGGGAAGCTACGAGCAGTACTTC.

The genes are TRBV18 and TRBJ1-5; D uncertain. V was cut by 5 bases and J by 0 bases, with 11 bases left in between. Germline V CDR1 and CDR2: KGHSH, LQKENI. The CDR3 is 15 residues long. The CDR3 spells CASSLQPNSNQPQHF. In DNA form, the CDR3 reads TGTGCCAGCTCATTACAGCCGAATAGCAATCAGCCCCAGCATTTT.

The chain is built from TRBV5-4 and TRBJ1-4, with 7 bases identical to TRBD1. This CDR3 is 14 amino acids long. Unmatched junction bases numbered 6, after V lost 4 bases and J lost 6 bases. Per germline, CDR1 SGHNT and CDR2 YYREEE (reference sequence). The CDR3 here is CASSQDRWDEKLFF. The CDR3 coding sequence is TGTGCCAGCAGCCAGGACAGGTGGGATGAAAAACTGTTTTTT.

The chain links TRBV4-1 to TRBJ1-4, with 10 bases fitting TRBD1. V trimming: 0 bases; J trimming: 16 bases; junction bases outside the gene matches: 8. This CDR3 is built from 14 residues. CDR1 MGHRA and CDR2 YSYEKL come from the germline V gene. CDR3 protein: CASSQDKGTGVQFF. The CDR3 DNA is TGCGCCAGCAGCCAAGATAAGGGGACAGGGGTTCAGTTTTTT.

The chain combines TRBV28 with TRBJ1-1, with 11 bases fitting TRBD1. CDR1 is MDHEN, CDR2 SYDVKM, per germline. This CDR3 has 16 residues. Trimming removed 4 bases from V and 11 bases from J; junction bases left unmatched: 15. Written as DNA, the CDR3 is TGTGCCAGCAGTTCGTATCGGGACAGGGGGGATGAGGAGGCTTTCTTT. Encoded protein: CASSSYRDRGDEEAFF.

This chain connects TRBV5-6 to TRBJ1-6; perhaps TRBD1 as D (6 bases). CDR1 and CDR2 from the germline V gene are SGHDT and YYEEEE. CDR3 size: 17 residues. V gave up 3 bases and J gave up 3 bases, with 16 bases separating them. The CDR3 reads CASSSSPRTVYNSPLHF. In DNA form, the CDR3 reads TGTGCCAGCAGCTCCTCTCCCAGGACAGTCTATAATTCACCCCTCCACTTT.

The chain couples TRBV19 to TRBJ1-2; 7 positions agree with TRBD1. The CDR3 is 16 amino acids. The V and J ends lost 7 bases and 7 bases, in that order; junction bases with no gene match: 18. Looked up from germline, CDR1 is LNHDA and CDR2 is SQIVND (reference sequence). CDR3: CASKSRTGFGTAGYTF. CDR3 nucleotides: TGTGCCAGTAAGTCCAGGACAGGATTCGGTACGGCTGGCTACACCTTC.

CDR3 nucleotide sequence: TGTGCCAGCTCACCACCCATGGCTCAAGAGACCCAGTACTTC. It encodes CASSPPMAQETQYF. The V gene is TRBV18, the J gene TRBJ2-5; D is uncertain. V was pared by 0 bases and J by 2 bases, with 7 bases between. Germline V gene sequence: CDR1 KGHSH, CDR2 LQKENI. The CDR3 length is 14 residues.

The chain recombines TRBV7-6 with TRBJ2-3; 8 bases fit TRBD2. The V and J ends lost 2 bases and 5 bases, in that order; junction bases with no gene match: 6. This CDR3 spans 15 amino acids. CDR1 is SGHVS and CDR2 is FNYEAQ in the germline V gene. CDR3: CASSLQTGGIDTQYF. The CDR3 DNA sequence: TGTGCCAGCAGCTTACAGACGGGGGGGATAGATACGCAGTATTTT.

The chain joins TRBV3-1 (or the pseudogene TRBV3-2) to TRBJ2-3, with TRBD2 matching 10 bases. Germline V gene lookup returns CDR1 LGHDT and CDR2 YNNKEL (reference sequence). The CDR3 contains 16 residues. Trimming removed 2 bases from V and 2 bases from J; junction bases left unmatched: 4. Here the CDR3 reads CASSQLAGAPTDTQYF. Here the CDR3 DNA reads TGTGCCAGCAGCCAACTAGCGGGGGCTCCCACAGATACGCAGTATTTT.

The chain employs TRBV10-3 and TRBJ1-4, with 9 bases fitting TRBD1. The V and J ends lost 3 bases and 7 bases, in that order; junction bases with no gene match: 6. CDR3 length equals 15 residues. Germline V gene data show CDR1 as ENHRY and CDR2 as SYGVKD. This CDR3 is CAISDGVGQGEKLFF. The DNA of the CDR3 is TGTGCCATCAGTGATGGGGTGGGACAGGGTGAAAAACTGTTTTTT.

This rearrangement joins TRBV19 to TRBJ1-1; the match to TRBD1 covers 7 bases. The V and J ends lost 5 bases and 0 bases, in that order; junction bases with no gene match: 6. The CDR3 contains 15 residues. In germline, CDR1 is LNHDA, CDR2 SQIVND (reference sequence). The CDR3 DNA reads TGTGCCAGTAGTGTCTCAGGGGGGCTGAACACTGAAGCTTTCTTT. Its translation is CASSVSGGLNTEAFF.

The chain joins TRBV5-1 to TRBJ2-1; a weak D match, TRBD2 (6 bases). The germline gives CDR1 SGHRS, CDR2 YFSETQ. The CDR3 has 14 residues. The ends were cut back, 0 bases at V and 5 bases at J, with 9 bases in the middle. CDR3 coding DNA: TGCGCCAGCAGCTTGGCCGGGACTCACAATGAGCAGTTCTTC. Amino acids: CASSLAGTHNEQFF.

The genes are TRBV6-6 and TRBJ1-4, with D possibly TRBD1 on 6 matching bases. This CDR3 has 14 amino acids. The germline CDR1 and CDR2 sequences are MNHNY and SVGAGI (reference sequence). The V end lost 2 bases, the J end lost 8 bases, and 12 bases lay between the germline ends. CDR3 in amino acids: CASSYGGYREKLFF. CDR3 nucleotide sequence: TGTGCCAGCAGTTACGGGGGCTATCGGGAAAAACTGTTTTTT.

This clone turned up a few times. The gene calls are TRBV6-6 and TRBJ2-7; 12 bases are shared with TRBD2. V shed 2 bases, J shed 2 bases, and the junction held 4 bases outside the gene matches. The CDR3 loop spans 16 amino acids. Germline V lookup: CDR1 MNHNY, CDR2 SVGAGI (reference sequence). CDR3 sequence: CASSYKLAGGPYEQYF. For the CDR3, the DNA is TGTGCCAGCAGTTACAAACTAGCGGGAGGACCCTACGAGCAGTACTTC.

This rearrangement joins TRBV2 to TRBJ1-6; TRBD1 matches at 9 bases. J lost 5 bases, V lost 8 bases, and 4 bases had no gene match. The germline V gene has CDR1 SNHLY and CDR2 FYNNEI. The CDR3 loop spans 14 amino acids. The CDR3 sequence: CASRGTGNNSPLHF. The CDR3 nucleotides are TGTGCCAGCCGCGGGACAGGGAATAATTCACCCCTCCACTTT.

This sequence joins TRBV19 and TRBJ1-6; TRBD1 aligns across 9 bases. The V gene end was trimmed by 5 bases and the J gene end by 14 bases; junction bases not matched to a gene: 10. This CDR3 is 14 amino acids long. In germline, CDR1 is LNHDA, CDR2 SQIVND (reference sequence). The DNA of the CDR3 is TGTGCCAGTAGTCCGGGACAGGGTTTTGCGGCCCTCCACTTT. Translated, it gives CASSPGQGFAALHF.

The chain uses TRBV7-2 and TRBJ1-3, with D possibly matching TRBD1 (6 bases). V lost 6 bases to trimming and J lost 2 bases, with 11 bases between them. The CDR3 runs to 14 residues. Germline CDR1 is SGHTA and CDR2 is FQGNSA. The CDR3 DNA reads TGTGCCAGCAGGAGTACAGGGACTGGAAACACCATATATTTT. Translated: CASRSTGTGNTIYF.

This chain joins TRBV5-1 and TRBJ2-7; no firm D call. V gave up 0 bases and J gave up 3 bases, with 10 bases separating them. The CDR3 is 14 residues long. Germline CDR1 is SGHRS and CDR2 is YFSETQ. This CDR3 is CASSLEINLYEQYF. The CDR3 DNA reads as TGCGCCAGCAGCTTGGAAATAAATCTCTACGAGCAGTACTTC. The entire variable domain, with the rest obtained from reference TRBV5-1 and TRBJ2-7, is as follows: KAGVTQTPRYLIKTRGQQVTLSCSPISGHRSVSWYQQTPGQGLQFLFEYFSETQRNKGNFPGRFSGRQFSNSRSEMNVSTLELGDSALYLCASSLEINLYEQYFGPGTRLTVT.

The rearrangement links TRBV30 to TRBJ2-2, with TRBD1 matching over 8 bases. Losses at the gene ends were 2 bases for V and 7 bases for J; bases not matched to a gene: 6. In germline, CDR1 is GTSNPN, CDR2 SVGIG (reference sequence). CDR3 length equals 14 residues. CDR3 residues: CAWSPDRANGELFF. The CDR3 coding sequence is TGTGCCTGGAGTCCGGACAGGGCCAACGGGGAGCTGTTTTTT.

DNA of the CDR3: TGTGCCAGCAGCCCCCGGACAGGGCGGGATGAAAAACTGTTTTTT. Its translation: CASSPRTGRDEKLFF. The gene calls are TRBV7-9 and TRBJ1-4; 8 bases match TRBD1. This CDR3 is built from 15 residues. CDR1 is SEHNR, CDR2 FQNEAQ, per germline (reference sequence). V was clipped by 5 bases and J by 6 bases; unmatched bases: 8. Full variable domain (rest looked up from reference TRBV7-9 and TRBJ1-4): DTGVSQNPRHKITKRGQNVTFRCDPISEHNRLYWYRQTLGQGPEFLTYFQNEAQLEKSRLLSDRFSAERPKGSFSTLEIQRTEQGDSAMYLCASSPRTGRDEKLFFGSGTQLSVL.

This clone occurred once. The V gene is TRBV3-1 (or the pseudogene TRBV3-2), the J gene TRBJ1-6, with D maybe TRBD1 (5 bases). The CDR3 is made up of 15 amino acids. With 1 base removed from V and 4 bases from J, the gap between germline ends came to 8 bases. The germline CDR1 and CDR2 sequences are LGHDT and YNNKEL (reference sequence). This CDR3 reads CASSQAGEYNSPLHF. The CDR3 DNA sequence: TGTGCCAGCAGCCAAGCGGGGGAGTATAATTCACCCCTCCACTTT.